Given below is one TCR beta chain in context. Its specific antigen is unknown. No base quality values were provided; no much bigger clone lies one nucleotide off. In light of the paper, this sample's time point label describes: baseline before first vaccination. The intended sense of this specimen's treatment or condition label: meningococcal conjugate vaccine given as trial control. Vaccinee samples were obtained from the UK trials COV001 and COV002, which included a single-blind randomized controlled phase 2/3 trial of AZD1222 (ChAdOx1 nCoV-19) in healthy adults. For TCRbeta chain sequencing, PBMC samples from trial participants were taken at day 0 and at day 28 after the second dose. The entry originates in a study of T cell responses to AZD1222 COVID-19 vaccine (dated by TCRdb to the early 2020s). For context, the study as a whole: TCR sequencing was performed for over 230 trial participants, of whom about 200 were given two doses of AZD1222 and around 25 were given two doses of MenACWY control vaccine. Enrollment into the trials was organized by age into subgroups of 18-55, 56-69 and 70-plus years, and those subgroups contained roughly 150, 30 and 60 TCR-sequenced participants, respectively. Study-level results and caveats: A significant rise in spike-specific TCR breadth and depth was observed after two AZD1222 doses relative to day 0 and relative to MenACWY recipients. Only a handful of AZD1222 recipients were SARS-CoV-2 seropositive at baseline, limiting conclusions about previously exposed vaccinees. The whole spike protein was spanned by vaccine-associated CD4 TCRs, and dominant responses were seen in regions 160-218 and 743-854. No day 14 peak-response samples were available, so repertoires were characterized only after the peak T cell response. Participants were mostly white British, with more females than males. The authors suggested clonal diversity may have been underestimated. The 56-69-year group was small, and its depth increase did not reach significance, likely because of low power. Nearly half of unique spike-specific TCRs reportedly recognized epitopes outside regions mutated in the B.1.351 and B.1.1.7 variants.

The CDR3 contains 17 residues, cysteine and phenylalanine counted. This entry keeps only the CDR3 DNA: 51 bases, framed from base 1. Between the V and J ends, shortened by 5 bases and 8 bases respectively, the junction contains 25 bases. The CDR1 and CDR2 encoded by the germline V gene are LGHNA and YNFKEQ. The CDR3 regions of human TCRbeta chains were subjected to immunosequencing. The authors processed their data as follows. TCRs in the repertoires were compared against a reference library of SARS-CoV-2-specific TCRs that had been generated with the MIRA antigen-specificity platform. Breadth was defined as the fraction of unique TCRs that were SARS-CoV-2-associated. Depth was defined as the fraction of total T cells that were SARS-CoV-2-associated. Using the MIRA data, each spike-specific TCR was mapped to the spike region that the TCR reacts to and placed in a CD4 or CD8 class. Log10-transformed breadth and depth values were compared by one-way ANOVA with Sidak's multiple comparisons tests. TCRdb re-hosts the immuneACCESS table, in-frame sequences only. Its copies lack some clones; in the studies checked, an unresolved V gene accounts for under half of them, and the cause for the rest is not known. D and trimming were read from the DNA, whereas the V and J calls and clone size are those reported in that table. The sample table contains around 120,000 clones; only one count was recorded for approximately 90% of them. The leading ten clones occupy 11% of the sample.

The chain is assembled from TRBV4-2 and TRBJ2-1; the D segment could be TRBD2, given 6 matching bases. The receptor was isolated from an adult in good health. The sample consisted of peripheral blood, taken on day 0 of MenACWY control vaccination. The nucleotides are TGTGCCAGCAGCTTACCCGGTGAGAGACTAGATTCTGATGAGCAGTTCTTC. Its product reads: CASSLPGERLDSDEQFF.